These 30 T cell receptor beta chains were all obtained from the same sample, sequenced in a study of a mutant IDH1 vaccine in newly diagnosed glioma. Using immunoSEQ multiplex PCR, the repertoire was profiled, and TCRdb retains in-frame clones only, with some absent. Here the sample spans around 50,000 clones, about 87% being singletons. Time point denoted: week 5, during vaccination. Vaccinated patients received 300 ug of mutant IDH1 20-mer peptide per dose, with topical imiquimod. Their target antigens are unknown. Sequences were derived from PBMCs, sampled from a glioma patient whose treatment included an IDH1 peptide vaccine. Receptors were obtained from a woman in her forties with glioma.

The chain joins TRBV29-1 to TRBJ1-2, with D perhaps matching TRBD1 (6 bases). The CDR3 covers 14 residues. Trimming shortened V by 4 bases and J by 4 bases, and 16 bases separated the two germline ends. The V gene's germline CDR1 is SQVTM and CDR2 ANQGSEA. The CDR3 protein is CSVARQAVSYGYTF. The CDR3 DNA follows: TGCAGCGTTGCCAGACAGGCAGTGAGCTATGGCTACACCTTC. The variable domain in full, with the rest retrieved from reference TRBV29-1 and TRBJ1-2, is SAVISQKPSRDICQRGTSLTIQCQVDSQVTMMFWYRQQPGQSLTLIATANQGSEATYESGFVIDKFPISRPNLTFSTLTVSNMSPEDSSIYLCSVARQAVSYGYTFGSGTRLTVV.

The chain links TRBV7-9 to TRBJ2-2; D is unclear. This CDR3 comprises 14 residues. V was shortened by 5 bases and J by 6 bases, with 13 bases between the two germline ends. Germline values: CDR1 SEHNR, CDR2 FQNEAQ (reference sequence). CDR3 DNA sequence: TGTGCCAGCAGCCCAACCTCCCCGGCCGGGGAGCTGTTTTTT. Amino acid sequence: CASSPTSPAGELFF.

The chain employs TRBV6-4 and TRBJ2-3, with a weak D call TRBD2 (6 bases). Trimming removed 6 bases at V and 2 bases at J, with 12 bases between. The CDR3 length is 14 residues. Germline CDR1 MRHNA, CDR2 SNTAGT. Written as DNA, the CDR3 is TGTGCCAGCAGCCCGGAGGGCCACACAGATACGCAGTATTTT. Protein: CASSPEGHTDTQYF.

This chain joins TRBV4-2 and TRBJ2-7; perhaps TRBD2 as D (5 bases). The germline V and J ends were trimmed by 3 bases and 4 bases, with 7 bases remaining between them. Germline V lookup: CDR1 LGHNA, CDR2 YNFKEQ. The CDR3 runs 12 residues. The CDR3 reads CASSQDLYEQYF. Written as DNA, the CDR3 is TGTGCCAGCAGCCAGGACTTATACGAGCAGTACTTC.

The rearrangement joins TRBV7-2 to TRBJ1-2; D might be TRBD1 (5 bases). The CDR3 covers 13 residues. CDR1 is SGHTA and CDR2 is FQGNSA in the germline V gene. V was clipped by 4 bases and J by 8 bases, with 14 bases between them. The DNA of the CDR3 is TGTGCCAGCAGCTCCACCGGGACCAGAGGCTACACCTTC. Protein sequence: CASSSTGTRGYTF.

The rearrangement joins TRBV19 to TRBJ1-6, with D unclear. This CDR3 is built from 15 residues. V was trimmed by 10 bases and J by 0 bases, leaving 13 bases between them. Germline loops: CDR1 LNHDA, CDR2 SQIVND (reference sequence). This chain's CDR3 is CATRKASSYNSPLHF. Written as DNA, the CDR3 is TGTGCCACCCGAAAGGCGAGCTCCTATAATTCACCCCTCCACTTT.

The chain recombines TRBV19 with TRBJ2-5, with TRBD1 identical over 8 bases. The trim removed 3 bases at V and 7 bases at J, leaving 10 bases unmatched. The CDR3 is made up of 15 amino acids. Germline V gene sequence: CDR1 LNHDA, CDR2 SQIVND (reference sequence). In DNA, the CDR3 is TGTGCCAGTAGTATTCAGGGGGCCTCCGGGGGGACCCAGTACTTC. Translated: CASSIQGASGGTQYF.

The V call is TRBV4-1, the J call TRBJ2-5; D not resolved. Germline V lookup: CDR1 MGHRA, CDR2 YSYEKL. Trimming left V 1 base short and J 5 bases short, with 17 bases between. The CDR3 spans 16 residues. CDR3 amino acids: CASSQASLVAKETQYF. In DNA, the CDR3 is TGCGCCAGCAGCCAAGCAAGTCTAGTGGCGAAGGAGACCCAGTACTTC.

This clone showed up just once. This chain connects TRBV10-3 to TRBJ2-3; 8 bases agree with TRBD2. The junction had 6 bases not matched to a gene; V was cut back by 10 bases and J by 6 bases. This CDR3 region has 12 residues. CDR1 ENHRY and CDR2 SYGVKD come from the germline V gene. The CDR3 sequence is CATGLGRDTQYF. The CDR3, as DNA: TGTGCCACGGGACTAGGAAGGGATACGCAGTATTTT.

The V gene is TRBV19, the J gene TRBJ1-1; no clear D. CDR3 size: 13 residues. Germline loops: CDR1 LNHDA, CDR2 SQIVND (reference sequence). V lost 3 bases and J 4 bases, leaving 9 bases between the germline ends. CDR3 residues: CASSITWGTEAFF. The CDR3 DNA sequence: TGTGCCAGTAGTATCACGTGGGGCACTGAAGCTTTCTTT.

CDR3 residues: CASSQETGEPYNEQFF. CDR3 nucleotides: TGCGCCAGCAGCCAAGAAACAGGGGAACCCTACAATGAGCAGTTCTTC. The chain is built from TRBV4-1 and TRBJ2-1; 7 positions match TRBD1. The CDR3 covers 16 residues. Unmatched junction bases numbered 4, after V lost 0 bases and J lost 2 bases. Looked up from germline, CDR1 is MGHRA and CDR2 is YSYEKL.

The chain carries TRBV7-8 and TRBJ2-1; 8 bases fit TRBD1. The V segment lost 5 bases and the J segment 10 bases; nucleotides outside the gene matches: 19. Germline V gene lookup returns CDR1 SGHVS and CDR2 FQNEAQ. The CDR3 is 17 residues long. The CDR3: CASSPRLGVDREQEQFF. The DNA of the CDR3 is TGTGCCAGCAGCCCCCGTCTTGGTGTGGACAGGGAACAGGAGCAGTTCTTC. Full variable domain (outside the CDR3, taken from reference TRBV7-8 and TRBJ2-1): GAGVSQSPRYKVAKRGQDVALRCDPISGHVSLFWYQQALGQGPEFLTYFQNEAQLDKSGLPSDRFFAERPEGSVSTLKIQRTQQEDSAVYLCASSPRLGVDREQEQFFGPGTRLTVL.

This rearrangement joins TRBV6-5 to TRBJ1-1, with D possibly matching TRBD1 (5 bases). The V gene lost 6 bases and the J gene lost 3 bases, with 14 bases spanning the gap. Germline V lookup: CDR1 MNHEY, CDR2 SVGAGI. The CDR3 totals 14 residues. The CDR3 loop reads CASRRQPPYTEAFF. The CDR3 nucleotides read TGTGCCAGCAGGAGACAGCCCCCCTACACTGAAGCTTTCTTT.

The chain carries TRBV11-2 and TRBJ2-2; TRBD1 aligns across 8 bases. V was pared by 6 bases and J by 0 bases, with 3 bases of the junction left unmatched. This CDR3 contains 15 residues. The germline V gene encodes CDR1 SGHAT and CDR2 FQNNGV. The CDR3 spells CASRWDRTNTGELFF. CDR3 bases: TGTGCCAGCAGATGGGACAGGACGAACACCGGGGAGCTGTTTTTT.

The chain employs TRBV5-1 and TRBJ1-1; D remains unclear. This CDR3 spans 13 amino acids. Germline V gene lookup returns CDR1 SGHRS and CDR2 YFSETQ. V dropped 3 bases and J dropped 6 bases, with 12 bases sitting between them. CDR3 in amino acids: CASSSLEVPEAFF. As DNA, the CDR3 is TGCGCCAGCAGCTCGCTGGAAGTCCCTGAAGCTTTCTTT.

This chain connects TRBV29-1 to TRBJ2-1; TRBD2 agrees at 11 bases. The CDR3 consists of 15 residues. The V gene's germline CDR1 is SQVTM and CDR2 ANQGSEA. Losses at the gene ends were 7 bases for V and 2 bases for J; bases not matched to a gene: 7. CDR3 in DNA: TGCAGCGCCACGGGTAGCGGGGGGGCCTACAATGAGCAGTTCTTC. The encoded protein is CSATGSGGAYNEQFF.

The chain combines TRBV5-5 with TRBJ1-2; D unclear. The germline V gene has CDR1 SGHKS and CDR2 YYEKEE (reference sequence). CDR3 length equals 14 residues. V gave up 3 bases and J gave up 8 bases, with 17 bases separating them. CDR3 sequence: CASSSRRGPHGYTF. The DNA for the CDR3 is TGTGCCAGCAGCTCCCGCCGAGGACCCCACGGCTACACCTTC.

V and J are TRBV27 and TRBJ2-7; 12 positions agree with TRBD2. With 5 bases clipped from V and 4 bases from J, the junction kept 3 bases outside the gene matches. Germline V CDR1 and CDR2: MNHEY, SMNVEV (reference sequence). This CDR3 is 14 amino acids long. The CDR3 nucleotides are TGTGCCAGCAGTCGGACTAGCGGGGCGTACGAGCAGTACTTC. Translated: CASSRTSGAYEQYF.

This chain's CDR3 is CAISGGLAEADTQYF. The CDR3 coding sequence is TGTGCCATCAGTGGAGGACTAGCGGAGGCAGATACGCAGTATTTT. The chain is built from TRBV10-3 and TRBJ2-3; 10 bases are a match to TRBD2. V gave up 4 bases and J gave up 4 bases; unmatched junction bases: 5. Germline V gene data show CDR1 as ENHRY and CDR2 as SYGVKD. The CDR3 totals 15 residues.

The gene calls are TRBV6-4 and TRBJ2-2; possible D gene TRBD1, 6 bases. V was trimmed by 4 bases and J by 4 bases, leaving 13 bases between them. CDR1 and CDR2 from the germline V gene are MRHNA and SNTAGT. CDR3 length: 15 amino acids. The CDR3 sequence: CASSVSGASTGELFF. The CDR3 region has the DNA TGTGCCAGCAGTGTTTCAGGGGCGAGCACCGGGGAGCTGTTTTTT.

The chain is built from TRBV4-3 and TRBJ1-2; TRBD1 agrees at 7 bases. CDR1 LGHNA and CDR2 YSLEER come from the germline V gene. With 4 bases clipped from V and 6 bases from J, the junction kept 14 bases outside the gene matches. The CDR3 has 16 residues. The CDR3 DNA follows: TGCGCCAGCAGCCCAGATCGGAAAGGGGGCGCTGATGGCTACACCTTC. Encoded protein: CASSPDRKGGADGYTF.

The V gene is TRBV9, the J gene TRBJ2-6; possible D gene TRBD2, 5 bases. Germline V gene sequence: CDR1 SGDLS, CDR2 YYNGEE. The CDR3 loop spans 14 amino acids. V was clipped by 4 bases and J by 0 bases, with 5 bases between them. CDR3 sequence reads: CASSRDSGANVLTF. The DNA of the CDR3 is TGTGCCAGCAGCCGGGACTCTGGGGCCAACGTCCTGACTTTC.

The chain joins TRBV19 to TRBJ1-5, with D tentatively TRBD1 (5 bases). The V gene's germline CDR1 is LNHDA and CDR2 SQIVND (reference sequence). The CDR3 loop spans 16 amino acids. V shed 7 bases and J shed 9 bases, with 25 bases lying between them. Here the CDR3 reads CASTEGRPILSGPQHF. CDR3 nucleotides: TGTGCCAGTACCGAGGGACGGCCGATCCTTTCTGGGCCCCAGCATTTT.

This clone is a singleton in its sample. This chain links TRBV7-9 with TRBJ1-1, with D hard to call. This CDR3 comprises 13 residues. The V end lost 8 bases, the J end lost 0 bases, and 10 bases lay between the germline ends. The germline V gene encodes CDR1 SEHNR and CDR2 FQNEAQ (reference sequence). The CDR3 sequence is CASESGLNTEAFF. The CDR3 DNA reads TGTGCCAGCGAGTCGGGCCTGAACACTGAAGCTTTCTTT.

The chain uses TRBV5-1 and TRBJ2-6; a weak D match, TRBD1 (6 bases). V lost 0 bases and J lost 1, with 8 bases in between. The CDR3 covers 16 residues. Germline loops: CDR1 SGHRS, CDR2 YFSETQ. The chain's CDR3 is CASSLGGQSGANVLTF. DNA of the CDR3: TGCGCCAGCAGCTTGGGAGGACAGTCTGGGGCCAACGTCCTGACTTTC. Looking up the rest from reference TRBV5-1 and TRBJ2-6 gives the full variable domain: KAGVTQTPRYLIKTRGQQVTLSCSPISGHRSVSWYQQTPGQGLQFLFEYFSETQRNKGNFPGRFSGRQFSNSRSEMNVSTLELGDSALYLCASSLGGQSGANVLTFGAGSRLTVL.

The chain links TRBV7-2 to TRBJ2-7; 7 bases line up with TRBD2. V lost 4 bases to trimming and J lost 2 bases; unmatched junction nucleotides: 5. The CDR3 is 14 amino acids. Germline V gene sequence: CDR1 SGHTA, CDR2 FQGNSA. The CDR3 DNA follows: TGTGCCAGCAGCTCGCGGGGGAGTGCCTACGAGCAGTACTTC. Its protein is CASSSRGSAYEQYF.

This clone was found a few times. The genes are TRBV28 and TRBJ2-6; D gene uncertain. In germline, CDR1 is MDHEN, CDR2 SYDVKM. This CDR3 has 15 amino acids. Between the trimmed V and J ends, which lost 5 bases and 0 bases, there was a span of 8 bases. The DNA of the CDR3 is TGTGCCAGCAGTGGGGTGGGCTCTGGGGCCAACGTCCTGACTTTC. Encoded protein: CASSGVGSGANVLTF.

The chain couples TRBV6-5 to TRBJ1-6, with 8 bases lining up with TRBD1. The CDR3 runs 15 residues. The V segment lost 5 bases and the J segment 7 bases; nucleotides outside the gene matches: 7. Per germline, CDR1 MNHEY and CDR2 SVGAGI. The CDR3 nucleotides are TGTGCCAGCAGTCGCCGGGACAGGTTAAATTCACCCCTCCACTTT. Its protein is CASSRRDRLNSPLHF.

The chain employs TRBV11-2 and TRBJ2-7; D possibly corresponds to TRBD1 (5 bases). Germline V gives CDR1 SGHAT, CDR2 FQNNGV. Deletions cut 5 bases from V and 1 base from J, with 21 bases between. The CDR3 extends over 17 amino acids. The CDR3 reads CASSPRYLGRVSYEQYF. The CDR3 coding sequence is TGTGCCAGCAGCCCCCGGTATTTGGGGCGAGTTTCCTACGAGCAGTACTTC.

The chain joins TRBV5-1 to TRBJ2-3; D unclear. Trimming left V 2 bases short and J 0 bases short, with 4 bases between. CDR1 and CDR2 from the germline V gene are SGHRS and YFSETQ. The CDR3 contains 13 residues. CDR3 sequence reads: CASSLGSTDTQYF. The CDR3 DNA reads TGCGCCAGCAGCTTAGGGAGCACAGATACGCAGTATTTT.